The sequence of this T cell receptor (beta chain) was determined in a study of blood T cell repertoires in COVID-19. The table came from immunoSEQ multiplex PCR; TCRdb's copy has only in-frame clones and leaves some out. The data contain some 200,000 clones, roughly 87% of them singletons. V was clipped by 5 bases and J by 4 bases; unmatched bases: 7. From germline, CDR1 is SGHKS and CDR2 YYEKEE (reference sequence). This CDR3 is built from 15 residues. The origin of this receptor is a woman in her thirties or forties with acute or convalescent COVID-19. The specimen was peripheral blood. The chain combines TRBV5-5 with TRBJ2-7; 12 positions agree with TRBD1. CDR3 protein: CASSGRDRGPYEQYF. The CDR3 coding sequence is TGTGCCAGCAGTGGCCGGGACAGGGGGCCTTACGAGCAGTACTTC.